This TCR beta chain originates from a study of blood T cell repertoires in COVID-19. On the study more broadly: Acute and convalescent COVID-19 samples came from the United States, Italy and Spain. T cells, B-cell-depleted T cells, or PBMCs provided the cDNA or gDNA that served as material.

The V segment lost 8 bases and the J segment 4 bases; nucleotides outside the gene matches: 8. Germline V gives CDR1 MNHEY, CDR2 SMNVEV (reference sequence). This CDR3 is built from 13 residues. As handled by the study authors: Reference gene primer amplification in the assay estimated nucleated cell counts. Some clones are missing from TCRdb's copy, which holds only in-frame ones; the method was immunoSEQ multiplex PCR. The V and J calls and clone size come from that table; D and trimming were worked out from the DNA. The sample shows around 300,000 clones, 83% of them seen only once. This TCR came from a woman aged 50 to 60 who had recovered from COVID-19. The rearrangement links TRBV27 to TRBJ2-7, with 7 bases matching TRBD2. Specimen: peripheral blood. As DNA, the CDR3 is TGTGCCAGCCGGCCGTTCGGGGGGTACGAGCAGTACTTC. Protein product: CASRPFGGYEQYF.